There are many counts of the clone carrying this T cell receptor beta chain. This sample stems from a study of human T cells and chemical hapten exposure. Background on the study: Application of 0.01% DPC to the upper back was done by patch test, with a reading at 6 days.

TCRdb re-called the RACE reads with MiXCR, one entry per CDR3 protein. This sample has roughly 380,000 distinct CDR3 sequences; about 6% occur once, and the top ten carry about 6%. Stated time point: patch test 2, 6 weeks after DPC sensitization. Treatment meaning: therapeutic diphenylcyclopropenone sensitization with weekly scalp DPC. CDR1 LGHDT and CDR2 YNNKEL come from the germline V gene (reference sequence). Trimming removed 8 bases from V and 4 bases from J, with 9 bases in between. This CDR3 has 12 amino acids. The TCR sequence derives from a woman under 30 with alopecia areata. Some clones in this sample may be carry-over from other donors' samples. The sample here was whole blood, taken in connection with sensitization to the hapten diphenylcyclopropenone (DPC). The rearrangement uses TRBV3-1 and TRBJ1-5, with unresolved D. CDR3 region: CASSNGNQPQHF. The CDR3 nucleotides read TGTGCCAGCTCTAACGGGAATCAGCCCCAGCATTTT.